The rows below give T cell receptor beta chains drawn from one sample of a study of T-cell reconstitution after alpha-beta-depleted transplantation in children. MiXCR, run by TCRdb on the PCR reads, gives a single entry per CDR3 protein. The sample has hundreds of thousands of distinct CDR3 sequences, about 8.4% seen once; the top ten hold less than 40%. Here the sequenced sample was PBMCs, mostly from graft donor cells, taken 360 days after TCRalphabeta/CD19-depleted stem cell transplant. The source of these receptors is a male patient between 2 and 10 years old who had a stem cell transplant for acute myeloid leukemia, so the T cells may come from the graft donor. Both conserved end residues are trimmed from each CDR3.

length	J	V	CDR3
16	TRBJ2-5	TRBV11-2	ASSLVLAGGKPQETQY
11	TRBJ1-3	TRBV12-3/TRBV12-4	ATKQGNGNTIY
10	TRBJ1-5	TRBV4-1	ASSQENQPQH
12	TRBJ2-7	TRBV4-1	ASSQVGVFREQY
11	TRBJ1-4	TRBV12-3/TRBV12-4	ASRLTGGEKLF
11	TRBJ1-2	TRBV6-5	ASSYRQGHGYT
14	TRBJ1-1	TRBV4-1	ASSQAVRRRNTEAF
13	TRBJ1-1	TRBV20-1	SARGEGSLNTEAF
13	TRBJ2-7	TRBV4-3	ASSRRLAGAYEQY
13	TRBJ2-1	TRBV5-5	ASSLGLADYNEQF
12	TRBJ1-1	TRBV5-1	ASRPAAAYTEAF
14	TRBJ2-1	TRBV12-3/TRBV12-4	ASSPRGAGVYNEQF
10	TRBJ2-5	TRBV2	ASRTLGETQY
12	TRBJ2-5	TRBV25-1	ASSEGGGKETQY
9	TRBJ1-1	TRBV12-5	ASEFYSEAF
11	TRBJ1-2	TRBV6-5	ASSYSGGGGYT
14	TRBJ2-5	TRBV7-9	ASSFRDRGGQETQY
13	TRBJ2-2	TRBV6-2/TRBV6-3	ASIPPETNTGELF
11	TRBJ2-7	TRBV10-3	AIRDREVDEQY
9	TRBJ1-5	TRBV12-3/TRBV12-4	ASSFRGPQH
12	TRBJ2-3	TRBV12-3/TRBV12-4	ASSLGLEADTQY
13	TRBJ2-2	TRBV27	ASHRTGWNTGELF
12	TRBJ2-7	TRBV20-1	SAGGLAGQYEQY
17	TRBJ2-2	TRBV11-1	ASSTPQGGFQGSAGELF
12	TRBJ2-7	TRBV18	ASSPGLGGLEQY
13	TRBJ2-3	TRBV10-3	AIKSSGAPPDTQY
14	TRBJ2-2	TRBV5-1	ASRYRPGHRIGELF
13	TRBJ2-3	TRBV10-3	AISAGLEGTDTQY
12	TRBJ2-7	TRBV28	ASRSTGPLYEQY
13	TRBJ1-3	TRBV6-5	ASSPRDSSGNTIY
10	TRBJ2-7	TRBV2	ASSLQGDEQY
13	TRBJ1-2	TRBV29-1	SALRADRIDYGYT
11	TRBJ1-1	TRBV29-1	SVDVGGNTEAF
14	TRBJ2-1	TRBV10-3	AISAKGTPSYNEQF
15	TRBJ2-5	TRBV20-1	SARDGREGRWQETQY
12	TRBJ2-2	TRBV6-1	ASSRGTSTGELF
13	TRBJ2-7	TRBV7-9	ASSFTGRRSYEQY
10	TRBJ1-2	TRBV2	ASPARSHGYT
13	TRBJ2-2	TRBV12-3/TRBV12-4	ASSSKGSNTGELF
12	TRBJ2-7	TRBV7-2	ASSARDRGREQY
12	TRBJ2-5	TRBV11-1	ASSGLVMGETQY
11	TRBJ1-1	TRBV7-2	ASSPRPNTEAF
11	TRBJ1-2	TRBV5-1	ASSLNRVYGYT
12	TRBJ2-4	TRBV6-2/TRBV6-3	ASSRPSGENIQY
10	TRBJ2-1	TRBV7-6	ASSLVVGEQF
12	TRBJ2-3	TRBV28	ASSLSGTLDTQY
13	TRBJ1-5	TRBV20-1	SARDEGKELQPQH
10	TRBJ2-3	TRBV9	ASSVSGDTQY
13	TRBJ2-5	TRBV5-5	ASSRGNRLQETQY
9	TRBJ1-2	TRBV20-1	SAIKGNGYT
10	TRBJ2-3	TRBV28	ASSFNTDTQY